The present T cell receptor (beta chain) was sequenced within a study of CD8 T cells in ankylosing spondylitis. Quantitative 5'-RACE with molecular barcodes generated TCR beta libraries. TCRdb used MiXCR to reprocess the 5' RACE reads, holding one entry per CDR3 protein. The data show tens of thousands of distinct CDR3 sequences, 6.5% to 9% seen once. This clonotype was detected a few times. The antigen is unknown. General study findings and limits: The clones that were linked to disease were reported to be significantly enriched in matched synovial fluid samples from ankylosing spondylitis patients.

V lost 3 bases and J 4 bases, leaving 16 bases between the germline ends. CDR3 length: 15 amino acids. Germline-derived CDR1 and CDR2 are SGHTA and FQGNSA. The sequence came from a male donor with ankylosing spondylitis or in good health (not recorded which). The sample taken for sequencing was blood, either unsorted or a sorted T cell fraction (not recorded which). The chain is built from TRBV7-2 and TRBJ2-7; tentative D call: TRBD1 (6 bases). The CDR3 is CASSFNPDRSYEQYF. The CDR3 DNA is TGTGCCAGCAGCTTTAATCCAGACAGGAGTTACGAGCAGTACTTC. The full variable domain, in which reference TRBV7-2 and TRBJ2-7 provide the parts outside the CDR3, is GAGVSQSPSNKVTEKGKDVELRCDPISGHTALYWYRQSLGQGLEFLIYFQGNSAPDKSGLPSDRFSAERTGGSVSTLTIQRTQQEDSAVYLCASSFNPDRSYEQYFGPGTRLTVT.